The next 12 T cell receptor beta chains were all read from a single sample in a study of siplizumab effects on memory and regulatory T cells. Libraries were prepared by immunoSEQ multiplex PCR; TCRdb keeps only in-frame clonotypes and omits some of them. The table lists roughly 82,000 clones, roughly 90% of them singletons. The sample comprised Tregs sorted from blood. Receptors were obtained from a human donor in good health.

Points on this clone: It is unclear where the CDR3 begins or ends on the DNA, so no DNA is shown, and the CDR3 is as TCRdb lists it. This chain links TRBV10-3 with TRBJ1-5. Inclusive of both ends, the CDR3 amounts to 14 amino acids. CDR1 is ENHRY and CDR2 is SYGVKD in the germline V gene. CDR3 loop: CAIKVGPGNQPQHF.

This rearrangement joins TRBV5-6 to TRBJ2-1; weak D call: TRBD2 (6 bases). V was trimmed by 0 bases and J by 5 bases, leaving 12 bases between them. The CDR3 has 15 amino acids. The germline gives CDR1 SGHDT, CDR2 YYEEEE. CDR3 residues: CASSLVRTTNNEQFF. The CDR3 DNA is TGTGCCAGCAGCTTGGTACGGACTACCAACAATGAGCAGTTCTTC.

The chain has TRBV7-9 and TRBJ2-1; maybe TRBD2 (6 bases). This CDR3 contains 14 residues. Trimming left V 2 bases short and J 2 bases short, with 7 bases between. CDR1 SEHNR and CDR2 FQNEAQ come from the germline V gene (reference sequence). CDR3 DNA: TGTGCCAGCAGCTTAAGCGGGCCCTACAATGAGCAGTTCTTC. Translated, it gives CASSLSGPYNEQFF. The variable domain in full, with the rest retrieved from reference TRBV7-9 and TRBJ2-1, is DTGVSQNPRHKITKRGQNVTFRCDPISEHNRLYWYRQTLGQGPEFLTYFQNEAQLEKSRLLSDRFSAERPKGSFSTLEIQRTEQGDSAMYLCASSLSGPYNEQFFGPGTRLTVL.

CDR3 region: CASSSGSYGYTF. CDR3 DNA: TGCGCCAGCAGCTCAGGGTCCTATGGCTACACCTTC. The chain employs TRBV5-1 and TRBJ1-2; D perhaps matches TRBD1 (5 bases). Germline CDR1 SGHRS, CDR2 YFSETQ. Trimming cost V 3 bases and J 4 bases, with 7 bases left between them. The CDR3 length is 12 residues.

CDR3 sequence reads: CASSVTLGGTGELFF. In DNA, the CDR3 is TGTGCCAGCAGCGTAACCTTAGGGGGGACCGGGGAGCTGTTTTTT. This chain connects TRBV9 to TRBJ2-2; D is perhaps TRBD1 or TRBD2 (6 bases each). With 1 base removed from V and 5 bases from J, the gap between germline ends came to 12 bases. CDR1 and CDR2 (germline): SGDLS, YYNGEE. The CDR3 totals 15 residues.

This sequence joins TRBV9 and TRBJ1-3; D might be TRBD1 (6 bases). V was clipped by 4 bases and J by 3 bases, with 11 bases between them. CDR1 and CDR2 (germline): SGDLS, YYNGEE. The CDR3 length is 14 residues. The CDR3 nucleotides read TGTGCCAGCAGCACTAACAGGGTTGGAAACACCATATATTTT. As protein: CASSTNRVGNTIYF.

V and J are TRBV18 and TRBJ2-1; D perhaps matches TRBD2 (7 bases). The V gene lost 2 bases and the J gene lost 7 bases, with 12 bases spanning the gap. This CDR3 spans 14 amino acids. Looked up from germline, CDR1 is KGHSH and CDR2 is LQKENI. The CDR3 coding sequence is TGTGCCAGCTCACCAGCGGGGGCCGGTAATGAGCAGTTCTTC. Protein product: CASSPAGAGNEQFF.

The rearrangement links TRBV19 to TRBJ1-5; D not resolved. The CDR3 extends over 15 amino acids. Germline CDR1 and CDR2: LNHDA and SQIVND (reference sequence). Trimming took 4 bases from V and 5 from J, leaving 15 bases between them. In DNA, the CDR3 is TGTGCCAGTAGTACCATAGAGATGAATGATCAGCCCCAGCATTTT. This codes for CASSTIEMNDQPQHF.

This sequence joins TRBV5-1 and TRBJ2-3; TRBD2 might be the D (5 bases). This CDR3 spans 15 amino acids. The ends were cut back, 4 bases at V and 0 bases at J, with 12 bases in the middle. Per the germline V gene, CDR1 is SGHRS and CDR2 is YFSETQ. The CDR3: CASSPRRTSTDTQYF. The CDR3 DNA sequence: TGCGCCAGCAGCCCCCGCAGGACTAGCACAGATACGCAGTATTTT.

This sequence joins TRBV6-6 and TRBJ2-5, with 9 bases aligning to TRBD1. J lost 2 bases, V lost 0 bases, and 4 bases had no gene match. Germline values: CDR1 MNHNY, CDR2 SVGAGI (reference sequence). The length of the CDR3 is 16 residues. This chain's CDR3 is CASSYSLGQGQETQYF. The CDR3 coding sequence is TGTGCCAGCAGTTACTCACTGGGACAGGGTCAAGAGACCCAGTACTTC.

The chain joins TRBV6-5 to TRBJ1-2; 7 nucleotides line up with TRBD1. The CDR3 runs 13 residues. Germline-derived CDR1 and CDR2 are MNHEY and SVGAGI. The ends lost 6 bases at V and 2 bases at J; junction bases unmatched: 3. The CDR3 region is CASRATGNYGYTF. CDR3 sequence (DNA): TGTGCCAGCAGGGCGACAGGGAACTATGGCTACACCTTC.

V gene TRBV6-6 combines with J gene TRBJ1-2, with no clear D. The germline V gene has CDR1 MNHNY and CDR2 SVGAGI (reference sequence). The CDR3 totals 15 residues. Trimming pared 0 bases from V and 5 bases from J, leaving 13 bases between. CDR3 nucleotides: TGTGCCAGCAGTTACTCCCGGGCGAACTATTATGGCTACACCTTC. The encoded protein is CASSYSRANYYGYTF.